A single sample is the source of the 21 T cell receptor beta chains below, sequenced in a study of blood T cell repertoires in COVID-19. Sequencing was performed with immunoSEQ multiplex PCR; in TCRdb, only in-frame clones are kept and a portion is missing. Among over 150,000 clones listed, 88% were seen once. Input material: peripheral blood. The receptor set was obtained from a man aged 45 to 65 who had recovered from COVID-19.

V is TRBV28 and J is TRBJ2-7; D unresolved. V was trimmed by 1 base and J by 5 bases, leaving 3 bases between them. The CDR3 is made up of 11 amino acids. Germline values: CDR1 MDHEN, CDR2 SYDVKM. The CDR3 coding sequence is TGTGCCAGCAGTTTATTTAACGAGCAGTACTTC. Protein sequence: CASSLFNEQYF. Full variable domain (outside the CDR3, taken from reference TRBV28 and TRBJ2-7): DVKVTQSSRYLVKRTGEKVFLECVQDMDHENMFWYRQDPGLGLRLIYFSYDVKMKEKGDIPEGYSVSREKKERFSLILESASTNQTSMYLCASSLFNEQYFGPGTRLTVT.

The rearrangement uses TRBV3-1 (or the pseudogene TRBV3-2) and TRBJ2-6, with D possibly TRBD2 on 5 matching bases. In germline, CDR1 is LGHDT, CDR2 YNNKEL (reference sequence). Trimming cost V 1 base and J 4 bases, with 14 bases left between them. The CDR3 extends over 17 amino acids. CDR3: CASSQGLSGSGANVLTF. CDR3 bases: TGTGCCAGCAGCCAAGGACTTTCGGGGAGCGGGGCCAACGTCCTGACTTTC.

The chain joins TRBV9 to TRBJ2-3, with 7 bases that match TRBD2. The CDR3 contains 16 residues. The V and J ends lost 1 base and 2 bases, in that order; junction bases with no gene match: 7. Germline loops: CDR1 SGDLS, CDR2 YYNGEE. Written as DNA, the CDR3 is TGTGCCAGCAGCGTATCGGGCGGGGGTAACACAGATACGCAGTATTTT. Amino acids: CASSVSGGGNTDTQYF.

This clone was observed a single time. The CDR3 here is CASSQSVGEGDTEAFF. DNA of the CDR3: TGCGCCAGCAGTCAATCGGTGGGGGAGGGGGACACTGAAGCTTTCTTT. This rearrangement joins TRBV23-1 to TRBJ1-1, with D perhaps TRBD1 (6 bases). TRBV23-1 is an ORF, with its function uncertain. V lost 0 bases to trimming and J lost 3 bases, with 14 bases between them. The CDR3 consists of 16 residues.

The chain links TRBV4-3 to TRBJ1-2, with D perhaps matching TRBD1 (6 bases). CDR1 is LGHNA, CDR2 YSLEER, per germline. Trimming shortened V by 0 bases and J by 5 bases, and 25 bases separated the two germline ends. The CDR3 totals 19 residues. Written as DNA, the CDR3 is TGCGCCAGCAGCCAAGAGGCCCCCGGGACACCGTCCGGAGGATATGGCTACACCTTC. Residues: CASSQEAPGTPSGGYGYTF.

In its sample, this clone was seen a few times. The chain combines TRBV24-1 with TRBJ2-1; the match to TRBD1 covers 11 bases. The V segment lost 4 bases and the J segment 5 bases; nucleotides outside the gene matches: 6. Germline V gives CDR1 KGHDR, CDR2 SFDVKD. The CDR3 contains 16 residues. CDR3 protein: CATSDPGTGGHNEQFF. CDR3 coding DNA: TGTGCCACCAGTGACCCCGGGACAGGGGGACACAATGAGCAGTTCTTC.

The rearrangement uses TRBV12-3 or TRBV12-4 and TRBJ1-1; maybe TRBD1 (6 bases). The CDR3 covers 13 residues. V was shortened by 5 bases and J by 8 bases, with 15 bases between the two germline ends. This CDR3 reads CASSRGGGLEAFF. The CDR3 DNA follows: TGTGCCAGCAGTCGTGGAGGGGGACTAGAAGCTTTCTTT.

This clone was seen only once. The chain combines TRBV7-8 with TRBJ2-1, with 11 bases matching TRBD2. Germline V lookup: CDR1 SGHVS, CDR2 FQNEAQ. With V trimmed by 2 bases and J by 7 bases, 10 bases remained unmatched. The CDR3 spans 17 residues. In nucleotides, the CDR3 is TGTGCCAGCAGCTTAACATGGGCTAGCGGGAGGTTAAATGAGCAGTTCTTC. Residues: CASSLTWASGRLNEQFF.

This clone was seen only a few times. The chain combines TRBV7-9 with TRBJ1-2; 7 bases are shared with TRBD1. This CDR3 is built from 16 residues. Losses at the gene ends were 1 base for V and 5 bases for J; bases not matched to a gene: 10. Germline assignment: CDR1 SEHNR and CDR2 FQNEAQ (reference sequence). CDR3 in DNA: TGTGCCAGCAGCTTAGTGGGACAGAAAAGAACGTATGGCTACACCTTC. Translation: CASSLVGQKRTYGYTF.

The CDR3 coding sequence is TGTGCCAGCAGCTTGGCCCCCACGTCCGGGTCTGTCGATACGCAGTATTTT. It codes for CASSLAPTSGSVDTQYF. The chain is built from TRBV5-4 and TRBJ2-3; D is uncertain. Germline CDR1 and CDR2: SGHNT and YYREEE (reference sequence). CDR3 length equals 17 residues. Trimming pared 0 bases from V and 6 bases from J, leaving 20 bases between.

The chain combines TRBV7-7 with TRBJ2-5, with 9 bases identical to TRBD1. With V trimmed by 6 bases and J by 2 bases, 10 bases remained unmatched. This CDR3 has 16 amino acids. Per germline, CDR1 SSHAT and CDR2 FNYEAQ (reference sequence). This CDR3 is CASSRDREGGQETQYF. The CDR3 bases are TGTGCCAGCAGTCGGGACAGGGAGGGCGGGCAAGAGACCCAGTACTTC.

The chain joins TRBV11-2 to TRBJ2-3, with 15 bases that match TRBD2. The CDR3 length is 17 residues. Germline V CDR1 and CDR2: SGHAT, FQNNGV. The junction had 5 bases not matched to a gene; V was cut back by 4 bases and J by 3 bases. DNA for the CDR3: TGTGCCAGCAGCTCCTGGACTAGCGGGAGGGGTACAGATACGCAGTATTTT. The encoded protein is CASSSWTSGRGTDTQYF. The complete variable domain, with remaining parts taken from reference TRBV11-2 and TRBJ2-3, reads EAGVAQSPRYKIIEKRQSVAFWCNPISGHATLYWYQQILGQGPKLLIQFQNNGVVDDSQLPKDRFSAERLKGVDSTLKIQPAKLEDSAVYLCASSSWTSGRGTDTQYFGPGTRLTVL.

The chain has TRBV5-5 and TRBJ2-7, with D maybe TRBD1 (6 bases). CDR1 SGHKS and CDR2 YYEKEE come from the germline V gene (reference sequence). V was clipped by 4 bases and J by 3 bases, with 14 bases between them. The CDR3 is 14 amino acids. CDR3 DNA sequence: TGTGCCAGCAGCACAAGACAGGCCTTCTACGAGCAGTACTTC. Translated, it gives CASSTRQAFYEQYF. The full variable domain, its missing parts supplied by reference TRBV5-5 and TRBJ2-7, is DAGVTQSPTHLIKTRGQQVTLRCSPISGHKSVSWYQQVLGQGPQFIFQYYEKEERGRGNFPDRFSARQFPNYSSELNVNALLLGDSALYLCASSTRQAFYEQYFGPGTRLTVT.

The chain joins TRBV6-5 to TRBJ1-2, with TRBD1 as a possible D gene (5 bases). CDR3 length: 13 amino acids. Germline values: CDR1 MNHEY, CDR2 SVGAGI. The V and J ends lost 6 bases and 4 bases respectively, with 12 bases between them. As DNA, the CDR3 is TGTGCCAGCAGCCGCGACAGAGCCTATGGCTACACCTTC. Amino acid sequence: CASSRDRAYGYTF.

The gene calls are TRBV6-5 and TRBJ1-4; 7 positions match TRBD1. Trimming took 6 bases from V and 4 from J; bases not matched to a gene: 8. The CDR3 extends over 15 amino acids. Germline V gene lookup returns CDR1 MNHEY and CDR2 SVGAGI. The CDR3 spells CASRGDRVFNEKLFF. CDR3 bases: TGTGCCAGCAGGGGCGACAGGGTTTTTAATGAAAAACTGTTTTTT.

This sequence joins TRBV4-3 and TRBJ2-7; a weak D match, TRBD1 (7 bases). V lost 0 bases and J lost 1, with 16 bases in between. The germline V gene has CDR1 LGHNA and CDR2 YSLEER. The CDR3 has 17 amino acids. The CDR3 is CASSQDRQGDFSYEQYF. CDR3 bases: TGCGCCAGCAGCCAAGATAGGCAGGGGGACTTTTCCTACGAGCAGTACTTC.

The chain carries TRBV25-1 and TRBJ2-7; possible D gene TRBD2, 6 bases. This CDR3 spans 12 amino acids. CDR1 is MGHDK and CDR2 is SYGVNS in the germline V gene. Deletions cut 3 bases from V and 3 bases from J, with 6 bases between. CDR3 in amino acids: CASSETSYEQYF. CDR3 in DNA: TGTGCCAGCAGTGAGACTAGCTACGAGCAGTACTTC.

The chain has TRBV7-9 and TRBJ2-7, with 8 bases lining up with TRBD1. Germline CDR1 SEHNR, CDR2 FQNEAQ (reference sequence). CDR3 length: 15 amino acids. Unmatched junction bases numbered 9, after V lost 2 bases and J lost 6 bases. CDR3 amino acids: CASSLRGGTGSEQYF. CDR3 sequence (DNA): TGTGCCAGCAGCTTAAGAGGGGGGACAGGCTCCGAGCAGTACTTC.

The chain links TRBV29-1 to TRBJ2-7; 10 bases align to TRBD1. The CDR3 spans 13 residues. Trimming removed 6 bases from V and 3 bases from J; junction bases left unmatched: 5. Germline V gene data show CDR1 as SQVTM and CDR2 as ANQGSEA. CDR3 nucleotide sequence: TGCAGCGTATCCCGGGACAGGGGCTACGAGCAGTACTTC. It is translated as CSVSRDRGYEQYF.

This clone came up once. The chain joins TRBV6-5 to TRBJ2-7; TRBD1 matches 10 bases. V trimming: 7 bases; J trimming: 5 bases; junction bases outside the gene matches: 8. CDR3 length equals 14 residues. CDR1 is MNHEY and CDR2 is SVGAGI in the germline V gene. The CDR3 DNA sequence: TGTGCCAGCAACCGAAGACAGGGGGCCAACGAGCAGTACTTC. Encoded protein: CASNRRQGANEQYF.

J is TRBJ2-1 and V is TRBV15; TRBD1 aligns across 7 bases. This CDR3 is built from 13 residues. Germline assignment: CDR1 LNHNV and CDR2 YYDKDF (reference sequence). After removal of 1 base from V and 9 bases from J, the junction contained 3 bases not matched to a gene. CDR3 nucleotides: TGTGCCACCAGCAGAGTAAAGGGGGCTGAGCAGTTCTTC. Residues: CATSRVKGAEQFF.